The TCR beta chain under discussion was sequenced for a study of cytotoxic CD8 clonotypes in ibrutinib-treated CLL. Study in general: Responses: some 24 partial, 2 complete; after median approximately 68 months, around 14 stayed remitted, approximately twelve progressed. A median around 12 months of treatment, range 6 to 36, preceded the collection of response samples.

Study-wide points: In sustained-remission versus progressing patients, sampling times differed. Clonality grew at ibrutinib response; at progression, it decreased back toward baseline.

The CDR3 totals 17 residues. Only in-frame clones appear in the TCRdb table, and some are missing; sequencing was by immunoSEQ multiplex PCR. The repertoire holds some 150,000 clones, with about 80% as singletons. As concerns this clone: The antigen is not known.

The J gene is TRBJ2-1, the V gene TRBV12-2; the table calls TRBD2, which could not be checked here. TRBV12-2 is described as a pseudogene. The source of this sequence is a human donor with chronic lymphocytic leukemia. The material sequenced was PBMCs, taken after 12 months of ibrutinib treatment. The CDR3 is CASRNQGERGNYNEQFF. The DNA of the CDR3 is TGTGCAAGTCGCAACCAAGGGGAGCGGGGCAATTACAATGAGCAGTTCTTC.